These 14 T cell receptor beta chains were all obtained from the same sample, sequenced in a study of T cell responses to AZD1222 COVID-19 vaccine. TCRdb's copy holds only in-frame clones and misses some; the assay was immunoSEQ multiplex PCR. The sample yields approximately 99,000 clones, roughly nine tenths seen once. Specimen: peripheral blood, collected 28 days after the second AZD1222 dose. The receptors here all came from an adult who received the AZD1222 COVID-19 vaccine.

The genes are TRBV29-1 and TRBJ1-1; D ambiguous. CDR3 length: 13 amino acids. Trimming took off 4 bases at V and 1 base at J, with 10 bases between the two ends. CDR1 is SQVTM and CDR2 is ANQGSEA in the germline V gene. The CDR3 loop reads CSVVHSPNTEAFF. The DNA of the CDR3 is TGCAGCGTTGTACATTCCCCGAACACTGAAGCTTTCTTT.

The chain recombines TRBV5-5 with TRBJ2-7; no definite D call. The germline CDR1 and CDR2 sequences are SGHKS and YYEKEE (reference sequence). The V and J ends lost 0 bases and 0 bases respectively, with 4 bases between them. The CDR3 sequence is 13 residues long. In DNA, the CDR3 is TGTGCCAGCAGCTTGGAGGACTCCTACGAGCAGTACTTC. The encoded protein is CASSLEDSYEQYF.

V usage is TRBV23-1 and J usage is TRBJ2-5, with D unresolved. TRBV23-1 is an open reading frame, and its role is uncertain. CDR3 length: 15 amino acids. Trimming took 1 base from V and 1 from J, leaving 10 bases between them. In DNA, the CDR3 is TGCGCCAGCAGTCAATGGTTAGCCGCCCAAGAGACCCAGTACTTC. Protein sequence: CASSQWLAAQETQYF.

The rearrangement links TRBV28 to TRBJ1-2; D unclear. V shed 6 bases and J shed 5 bases, with 7 bases lying between them. The germline V gene encodes CDR1 MDHEN and CDR2 SYDVKM. The CDR3 runs 11 residues. This CDR3 is CASRPRYGYTF. The CDR3 region has the DNA TGTGCCAGCAGACCACGATATGGCTACACCTTC.

This clone has only one observation. The chain recombines TRBV19 with TRBJ1-1; a possible D gene is TRBD1 (5 bases). Germline CDR1 reads LNHDA; CDR2 reads SQIVND (reference sequence). The CDR3 extends over 15 amino acids. V was trimmed by 7 bases and J by 0 bases, leaving 15 bases between them. In nucleotides, the CDR3 is TGTGCCAGTAAGGGGCAGGACGCGATGAACACTGAAGCTTTCTTT. Encoded protein: CASKGQDAMNTEAFF.

The chain has TRBV28 and TRBJ2-7; D tentatively reads TRBD1 or TRBD2 (5 bases each). This CDR3 has 16 residues. Germline V gene sequence: CDR1 MDHEN, CDR2 SYDVKM. Trimming left V 5 bases short and J 0 bases short, with 17 bases between. The DNA of the CDR3 is TGTGCCAGCAGTCAAGAGGGGACCGGACTCTCCTACGAGCAGTACTTC. Translating it yields CASSQEGTGLSYEQYF.

The chain couples TRBV5-6 to TRBJ2-1, with D hard to call. Germline-derived CDR1 and CDR2 are SGHDT and YYEEEE. The CDR3 sequence is 14 residues long. V dropped 4 bases and J dropped 8 bases, with 16 bases sitting between them. In DNA form, the CDR3 reads TGTGCCAGCAGCACCGGACCTAACGCCTATGAGCAGTTCTTC. Encoded protein: CASSTGPNAYEQFF.

This sequence joins TRBV28 and TRBJ2-5; D is possibly TRBD1 (6 bases). Germline CDR1 reads MDHEN; CDR2 reads SYDVKM. V gave up 8 bases and J gave up 5 bases, with 12 bases separating them. This CDR3 region has 12 residues. CDR3 in amino acids: CASLQGQETQYF. CDR3 coding DNA: TGTGCCAGCTTACAGGGTCAGGAGACCCAGTACTTC.

The chain combines TRBV5-1 with TRBJ1-4; 8 bases line up with TRBD1. V shed 4 bases and J 8 bases; nucleotides not matched to a gene: 10. The germline V gene encodes CDR1 SGHRS and CDR2 YFSETQ. The CDR3 totals 15 residues. The CDR3 reads CASSRLETGEEKLFF. As DNA, the CDR3 is TGCGCCAGCAGCCGGCTGGAGACAGGGGAGGAAAAACTGTTTTTT. Together with reference TRBV5-1 and TRBJ1-4, the CDR3 gives the full variable domain: KAGVTQTPRYLIKTRGQQVTLSCSPISGHRSVSWYQQTPGQGLQFLFEYFSETQRNKGNFPGRFSGRQFSNSRSEMNVSTLELGDSALYLCASSRLETGEEKLFFGSGTQLSVL.

The gene calls are TRBV10-3 and TRBJ2-1, with TRBD2 identical over 14 bases. Germline V gene data show CDR1 as ENHRY and CDR2 as SYGVKD. This CDR3 is 17 amino acids long. After removal of 2 bases from V and 4 bases from J, the junction contained 4 bases not matched to a gene. The CDR3 loop is CAISEGRLAGGYNEQFF. The DNA for the CDR3 is TGTGCCATCAGTGAGGGGAGACTAGCGGGAGGGTACAATGAGCAGTTCTTC.

This clone was counted a single time. CDR3 loop: CASRDSSYNEQFF. The CDR3 DNA reads TGTGCCAGCAGGGACAGCTCCTACAATGAGCAGTTCTTC. The chain is built from TRBV6-5 and TRBJ2-1, with a tentative D call TRBD1 (6 bases). This CDR3 has 13 residues. V was clipped by 6 bases and J by 0 bases, with 6 bases between them. Germline CDR1 reads MNHEY; CDR2 reads SVGAGI.

The chain couples TRBV24-1 to TRBJ2-5, with a weak D call TRBD1 (6 bases). Trimming left V 2 bases short and J 5 bases short, with 8 bases between. The V gene's germline CDR1 is KGHDR and CDR2 SFDVKD. The CDR3 is 13 residues long. This CDR3 is CATSDSGVETQYF. The CDR3 coding sequence is TGTGCCACCAGTGATTCAGGGGTCGAGACCCAGTACTTC.

This clone appeared a single time. The chain is built from TRBV14 and TRBJ1-1, with D maybe TRBD1 (6 bases). Trimming left V 10 bases short and J 0 bases short, with 18 bases between. The CDR3 has 15 amino acids. Germline CDR1 is SGHDN and CDR2 is FVKESK. CDR3 sequence: CATNPTGLMNTEAFF. In DNA, the CDR3 is TGTGCCACGAATCCAACAGGGCTAATGAACACTGAAGCTTTCTTT.

The chain joins TRBV15 to TRBJ2-1; the D gene could be TRBD1 or TRBD2 (5 bases each). Germline V lookup: CDR1 LNHNV, CDR2 YYDKDF (reference sequence). The V and J ends lost 1 base and 7 bases respectively, with 20 bases between them. The CDR3 spans 17 residues. As DNA, the CDR3 is TGTGCCACCAGCAGAGTGGGGGAGAGGGAAGTTGGGAATGAGCAGTTCTTC. This translates into CATSRVGEREVGNEQFF.